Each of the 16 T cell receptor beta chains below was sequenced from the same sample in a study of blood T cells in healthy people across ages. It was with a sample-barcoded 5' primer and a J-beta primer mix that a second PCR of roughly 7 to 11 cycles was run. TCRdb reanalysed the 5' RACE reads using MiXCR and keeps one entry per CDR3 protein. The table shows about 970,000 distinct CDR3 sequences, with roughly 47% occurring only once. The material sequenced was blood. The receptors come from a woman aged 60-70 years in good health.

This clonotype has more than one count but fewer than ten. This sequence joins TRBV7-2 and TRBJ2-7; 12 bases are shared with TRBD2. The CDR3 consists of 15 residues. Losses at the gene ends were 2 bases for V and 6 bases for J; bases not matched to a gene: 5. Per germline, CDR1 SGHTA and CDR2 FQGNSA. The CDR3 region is CASSLPSGRAFEQYF. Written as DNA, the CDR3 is TGTGCCAGCAGCTTACCTAGCGGGAGGGCTTTCGAGCAGTACTTC.

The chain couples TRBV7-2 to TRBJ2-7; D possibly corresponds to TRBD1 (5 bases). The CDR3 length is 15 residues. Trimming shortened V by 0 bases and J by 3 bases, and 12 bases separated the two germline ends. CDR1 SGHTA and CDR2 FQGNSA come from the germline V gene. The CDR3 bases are TGTGCCAGCAGCTTAGCATTTCAGGGCCACTACGAGCAGTACTTC. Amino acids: CASSLAFQGHYEQYF.

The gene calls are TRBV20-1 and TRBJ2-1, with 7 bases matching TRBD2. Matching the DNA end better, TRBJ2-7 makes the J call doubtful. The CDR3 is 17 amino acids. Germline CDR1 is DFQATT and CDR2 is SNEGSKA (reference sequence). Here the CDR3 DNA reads TGCAGTGCTAGAGATGTTGGTGGCGGGAGCACATACAATGAGCAGTACTTC. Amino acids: CSARDVGGGSTYNEQYF.

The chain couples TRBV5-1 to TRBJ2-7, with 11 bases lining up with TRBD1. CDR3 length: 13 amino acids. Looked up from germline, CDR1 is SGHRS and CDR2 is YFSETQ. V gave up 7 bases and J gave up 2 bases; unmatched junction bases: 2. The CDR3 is CASGQGATYEQYF. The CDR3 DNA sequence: TGCGCCAGCGGACAGGGGGCAACCTACGAGCAGTACTTC.

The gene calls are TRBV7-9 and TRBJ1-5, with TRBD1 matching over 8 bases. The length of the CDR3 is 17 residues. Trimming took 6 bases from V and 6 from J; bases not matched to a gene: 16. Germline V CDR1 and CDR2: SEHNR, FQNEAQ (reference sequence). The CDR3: CASSPGQGRGYSQPQHF. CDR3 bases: TGTGCCAGCAGTCCAGGACAGGGCCGGGGTTATAGTCAGCCCCAGCATTTT.

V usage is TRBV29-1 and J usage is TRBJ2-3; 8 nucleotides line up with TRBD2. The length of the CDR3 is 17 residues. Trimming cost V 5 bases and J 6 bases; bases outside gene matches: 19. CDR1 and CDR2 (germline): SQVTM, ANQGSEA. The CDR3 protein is CSVLAPGRGGGRDTQYF. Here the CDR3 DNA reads TGCAGCGTTTTAGCTCCGGGTCGGGGGGGCGGAAGGGATACGCAGTATTTT.

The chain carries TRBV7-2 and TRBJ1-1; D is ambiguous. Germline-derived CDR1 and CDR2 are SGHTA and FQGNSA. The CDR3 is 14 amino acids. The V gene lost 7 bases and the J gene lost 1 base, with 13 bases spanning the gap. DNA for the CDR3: TGTGCCAGCAATCTCGCTAACAGGAACACTGAAGCTTTCTTT. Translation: CASNLANRNTEAFF. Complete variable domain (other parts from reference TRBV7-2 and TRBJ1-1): GAGVSQSPSNKVTEKGKDVELRCDPISGHTALYWYRQSLGQGLEFLIYFQGNSAPDKSGLPSDRFSAERTGGSVSTLTIQRTQQEDSAVYLCASNLANRNTEAFFGQGTRLTVV.

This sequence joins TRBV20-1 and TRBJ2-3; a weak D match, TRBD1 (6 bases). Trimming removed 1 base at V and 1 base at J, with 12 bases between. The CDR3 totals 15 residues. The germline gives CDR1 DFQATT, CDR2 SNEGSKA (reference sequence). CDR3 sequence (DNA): TGCAGTGCTAGAGCACAGGGATTAGGCACAGATACGCAGTATTTT. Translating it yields CSARAQGLGTDTQYF.

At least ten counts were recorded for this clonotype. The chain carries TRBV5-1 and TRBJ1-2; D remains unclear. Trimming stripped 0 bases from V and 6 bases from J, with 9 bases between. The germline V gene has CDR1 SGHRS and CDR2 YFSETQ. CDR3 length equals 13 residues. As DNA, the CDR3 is TGCGCCAGCAGCTTGGCCGAGGGAGATGGCTACACCTTC. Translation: CASSLAEGDGYTF. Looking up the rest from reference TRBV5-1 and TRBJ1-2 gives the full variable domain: KAGVTQTPRYLIKTRGQQVTLSCSPISGHRSVSWYQQTPGQGLQFLFEYFSETQRNKGNFPGRFSGRQFSNSRSEMNVSTLELGDSALYLCASSLAEGDGYTFGSGTRLTVV.

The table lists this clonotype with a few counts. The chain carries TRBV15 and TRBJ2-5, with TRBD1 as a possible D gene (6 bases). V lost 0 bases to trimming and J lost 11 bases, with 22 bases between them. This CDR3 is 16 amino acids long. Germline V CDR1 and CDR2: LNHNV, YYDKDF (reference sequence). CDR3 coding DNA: TGTGCCACCAGCAGAGATGCCAAGACGGGACATAGAGAGCAGTACTTC. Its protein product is CATSRDAKTGHREQYF. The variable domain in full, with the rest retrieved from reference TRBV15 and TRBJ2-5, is DAMVIQNPRYQVTQFGKPVTLSCSQTLNHNVMYWYQQKSSQAPKLLFHYYDKDFNNEADTPDNFQSRRPNTSFCFLDIRSPGLGDTAMYLCATSRDAKTGHREQYFGPGTRLLVL.

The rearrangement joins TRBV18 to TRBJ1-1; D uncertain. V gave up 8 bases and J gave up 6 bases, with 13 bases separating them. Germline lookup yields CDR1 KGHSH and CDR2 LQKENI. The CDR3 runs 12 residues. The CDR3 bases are TGTGCCAGCGAGCTCGGAGCGGCTGAAGCTTTCTTT. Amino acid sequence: CASELGAAEAFF.

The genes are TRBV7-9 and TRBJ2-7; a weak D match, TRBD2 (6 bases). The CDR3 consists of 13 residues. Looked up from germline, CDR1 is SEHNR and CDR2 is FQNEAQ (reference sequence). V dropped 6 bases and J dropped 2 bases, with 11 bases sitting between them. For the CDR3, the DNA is TGTGCCAGCAGATATAGCGGAGCCTACGAGCAGTACTTC. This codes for CASRYSGAYEQYF.

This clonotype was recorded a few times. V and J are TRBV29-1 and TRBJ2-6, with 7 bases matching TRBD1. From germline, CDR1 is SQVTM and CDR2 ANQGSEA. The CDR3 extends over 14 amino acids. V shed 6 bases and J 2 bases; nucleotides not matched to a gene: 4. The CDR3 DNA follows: TGCAGCGTCGATACAGGGGCTGGGGCCAACGTCCTGACTTTC. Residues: CSVDTGAGANVLTF.

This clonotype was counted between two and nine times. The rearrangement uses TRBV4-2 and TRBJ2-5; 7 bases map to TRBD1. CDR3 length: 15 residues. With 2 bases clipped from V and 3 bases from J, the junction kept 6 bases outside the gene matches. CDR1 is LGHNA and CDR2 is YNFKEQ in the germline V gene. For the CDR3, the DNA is TGTGCCAGCAGCCAATCAGACAGGGCCGAAGAGACCCAGTACTTC. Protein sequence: CASSQSDRAEETQYF.

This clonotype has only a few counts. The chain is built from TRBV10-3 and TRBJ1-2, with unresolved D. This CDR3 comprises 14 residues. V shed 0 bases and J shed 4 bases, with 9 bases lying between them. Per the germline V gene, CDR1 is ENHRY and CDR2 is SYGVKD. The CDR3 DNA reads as TGTGCCATCAGTGAGTCGGTGACAATCTATGGCTACACCTTC. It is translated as CAISESVTIYGYTF.

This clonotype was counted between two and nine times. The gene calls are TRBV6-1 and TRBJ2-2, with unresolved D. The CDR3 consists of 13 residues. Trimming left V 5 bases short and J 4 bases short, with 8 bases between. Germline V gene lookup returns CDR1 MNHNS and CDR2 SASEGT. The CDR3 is CASSILGTGELFF. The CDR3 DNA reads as TGTGCCAGCAGTATCCTGGGCACCGGGGAGCTGTTTTTT.